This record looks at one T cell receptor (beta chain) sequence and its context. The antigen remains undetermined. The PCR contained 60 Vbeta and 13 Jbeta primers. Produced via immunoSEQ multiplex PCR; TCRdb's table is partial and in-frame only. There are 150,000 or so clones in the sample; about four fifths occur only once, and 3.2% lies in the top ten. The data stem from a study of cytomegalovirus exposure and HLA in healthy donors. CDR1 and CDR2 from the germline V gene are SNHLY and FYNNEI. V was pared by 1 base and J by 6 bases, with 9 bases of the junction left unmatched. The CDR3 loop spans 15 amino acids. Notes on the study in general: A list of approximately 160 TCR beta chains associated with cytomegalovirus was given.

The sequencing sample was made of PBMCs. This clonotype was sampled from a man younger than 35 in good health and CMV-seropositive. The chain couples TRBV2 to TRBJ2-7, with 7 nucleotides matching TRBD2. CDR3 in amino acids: CASSEGLAVGSEQYF. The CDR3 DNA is TGTGCCAGCAGTGAAGGGCTAGCGGTGGGGAGCGAGCAGTACTTC.